This T cell receptor (beta chain) was recovered during a study of tumor and adjacent non-tumor tissue in lung cancer. Study context: Stage I to III disease affected about ten men and a handful of women aged roughly 31 to 76. Study-wide results and limits: Tumor tissue had significantly higher TCR diversity than normal lung. Top 100 clones took a larger repertoire share in normal lung.

Germline V CDR1 and CDR2: DFQATT, SNEGSKA (reference sequence). This CDR3 is built from 15 residues. V lost 2 bases to trimming and J lost 5 bases, with 18 bases between them. A remark on this clonotype: Its antigen is not known.

RNA was extracted from bulk tissue without any cell sorting. This non-tumor lung sample came from over 3 cm beyond the tumor edge. Three rounds of nested PCR, following a modified ARM-PCR protocol, produced the TCRbeta library. Each CDR3 protein gets one entry after TCRdb re-called the multiplex PCR reads with MiXCR. The table lists some 80,000 distinct CDR3 sequences, 76% of them singletons. This TCR derives from a man between 65 and 80 years old with non-small cell lung cancer. Source material: distant non-tumor lung tissue. The chain is built from TRBV20-1 and TRBJ2-5, with no clear D. CDR3 region: CSARPHWGILETQYF. CDR3 nucleotides: TGCAGTGCTAGACCACACTGGGGAATACTCGAGACCCAGTACTTC.